The 15 T cell receptor beta chains given below trace back to one sample, sequenced in a study of CD8+ T cells in alopecia areata. RNA was extracted and reverse transcribed into cDNA as the sequencing template. Method: immunoSEQ multiplex PCR; TCRdb's copy keeps in-frame clones and lacks some. The table records about 180,000 clones, roughly 59% of them present only once. The sequenced sample was CD4+ T cells sorted from blood, obtained at week 0. These TCRs come from a human donor with alopecia areata.

This clone was counted only a few times. This rearrangement joins TRBV29-1 to TRBJ2-5; the D gene is possibly TRBD2 (6 bases). The V gene lost 4 bases and the J gene lost 5 bases, with 17 bases spanning the gap. The CDR3 extends over 14 amino acids. The germline gives CDR1 SQVTM, CDR2 ANQGSEA. CDR3 DNA sequence: TGCAGCGTTGCGCACGGGGGAGTTCAGGAGACCCAGTACTTC. Its translation is CSVAHGGVQETQYF.

The CDR3 DNA is TGTGCCAGCAGTTACTCGTACAGCTCCTACGAGCAGTACTTC. Translation gives CASSYSYSSYEQYF. V gene TRBV6-5 combines with J gene TRBJ2-7; D call uncertain. CDR1 and CDR2 (germline): MNHEY, SVGAGI. V gave up 0 bases and J gave up 0 bases, with 6 bases separating them. The CDR3 spans 14 residues.

The sample holds a few counts of this clone. The chain uses TRBV29-1 and TRBJ2-7; 8 bases agree with TRBD1. The length of the CDR3 is 14 residues. Germline CDR1 SQVTM, CDR2 ANQGSEA. The J segment lost 0 bases and the V segment lost 4 bases, leaving 5 bases of the junction unmatched. CDR3 DNA: TGCAGCGTTGGGGGGCAGGGGGCCTCCTACGAGCAGTACTTC. It specifies CSVGGQGASYEQYF.

This chain uses TRBV2 with TRBJ1-5, with unresolved D. CDR1 and CDR2 (germline): SNHLY, FYNNEI. The length of the CDR3 is 14 residues. V gave up 7 bases and J gave up 3 bases, with 13 bases separating them. CDR3 sequence reads: CASTQMGSNQPQHF. For the CDR3, the DNA is TGTGCCAGCACCCAAATGGGGTCCAATCAGCCCCAGCATTTT.

This clone was counted only a few times. The chain combines TRBV5-1 with TRBJ2-3; D may be TRBD2 (5 bases). This CDR3 spans 15 amino acids. Trimming took off 7 bases at V and 4 bases at J, with 19 bases between the two ends. The germline gives CDR1 SGHRS, CDR2 YFSETQ. The CDR3 is CASRPAHSGADTQYF. DNA for the CDR3: TGCGCCAGCCGACCAGCACACAGCGGTGCAGATACGCAGTATTTT. Using reference TRBV5-1 and TRBJ2-3 for the parts outside the CDR3, the full variable domain is KAGVTQTPRYLIKTRGQQVTLSCSPISGHRSVSWYQQTPGQGLQFLFEYFSETQRNKGNFPGRFSGRQFSNSRSEMNVSTLELGDSALYLCASRPAHSGADTQYFGPGTRLTVL.

The chain combines TRBV5-1 with TRBJ1-1; D is ambiguous. CDR3 length: 17 residues. CDR1 SGHRS and CDR2 YFSETQ come from the germline V gene. Trimming stripped 3 bases from V and 4 bases from J, with 22 bases between. The CDR3 sequence: CASSYLSPSYGGTEAFF. The CDR3, as DNA: TGCGCCAGCAGCTACCTATCACCCTCCTATGGAGGCACTGAAGCTTTCTTT.

This clone was picked up a small number of times. Other nucleotide sequences from this sample produce the same CDR3. The chain combines TRBV29-1 with TRBJ2-7; TRBD1 matches 7 bases. This CDR3 is 11 amino acids long. V shed 6 bases, J shed 3 bases, and the junction held 2 bases outside the gene matches. Germline CDR1 and CDR2: SQVTM and ANQGSEA. The CDR3 sequence: CSVGDSYEQYF. CDR3 nucleotide sequence: TGCAGCGTCGGGGACAGCTACGAGCAGTACTTC.

A few counts support this clone. This chain joins TRBV29-1 and TRBJ2-1; D assignment may be TRBD1 or TRBD2 (6 bases each). CDR1 is SQVTM, CDR2 ANQGSEA, per germline. This CDR3 is built from 14 residues. Here the CDR3 DNA reads TGCAGTGGTGGTGGGGGGCTTCCCTACAATGAGCAGTTCTTC. The encoded protein is CSGGGGLPYNEQFF.

V gene TRBV6-5 combines with J gene TRBJ2-7, with a possible D match to TRBD1 (6 bases). V lost 6 bases and J lost 4, with 13 bases in between. There are 13 residues in the CDR3. The germline V gene encodes CDR1 MNHEY and CDR2 SVGAGI. The CDR3 region has the DNA TGTGCCAGCAGACTTAACCAGGGGTACGAGCAGTACTTC. This codes for CASRLNQGYEQYF.

The chain links TRBV7-2 to TRBJ2-7; D gene uncertain. V was shortened by 4 bases and J by 0 bases, with 7 bases between the two germline ends. This CDR3 is 13 amino acids long. Germline CDR1 and CDR2: SGHTA and FQGNSA. In nucleotides, the CDR3 is TGTGCCAGCAGCTCGCAGAGCTCCTACGAGCAGTACTTC. Translating gives CASSSQSSYEQYF. Supplemented by reference TRBV7-2 and TRBJ2-7, the full variable domain reads GAGVSQSPSNKVTEKGKDVELRCDPISGHTALYWYRQSLGQGLEFLIYFQGNSAPDKSGLPSDRFSAERTGGSVSTLTIQRTQQEDSAVYLCASSSQSSYEQYFGPGTRLTVT.

This clone has a handful of counts. The chain employs TRBV29-1 and TRBJ1-1; 7 bases agree with TRBD1. Germline V lookup: CDR1 SQVTM, CDR2 ANQGSEA. J lost 1 base, V lost 2 bases, and 7 bases had no gene match. The CDR3 extends over 15 amino acids. In nucleotides, the CDR3 is TGCAGCGTTGAATCCCCGACAGGGAAGAACACTGAAGCTTTCTTT. Amino acid sequence: CSVESPTGKNTEAFF.

The V call is TRBV18, the J call TRBJ2-5; D unresolved. Trimming stripped 6 bases from V and 2 bases from J, with 10 bases between. CDR1 and CDR2 (germline): KGHSH, LQKENI. This CDR3 is built from 13 residues. CDR3 nucleotide sequence: TGTGCCAGCTCGCGACAAGAACAAGAGACCCAGTACTTC. Translation: CASSRQEQETQYF.

The chain combines TRBV27 with TRBJ1-2; 8 bases align to TRBD1. V was clipped by 2 bases and J by 6 bases; unmatched bases: 5. Germline V gene lookup returns CDR1 MNHEY and CDR2 SMNVEV (reference sequence). The CDR3 runs to 14 residues. Written as DNA, the CDR3 is TGTGCCAGCAGTTTACAGGGGGCGGCAGATGGCTACACCTTC. Translated: CASSLQGAADGYTF.

Worth noting for this clone: The same CDR3 also results from other DNA sequences found in this sample. This chain joins TRBV20-1 and TRBJ1-4; D gene uncertain. CDR3 length: 10 residues. Germline lookup yields CDR1 DFQATT and CDR2 SNEGSKA (reference sequence). Trimming took 6 bases from V and 8 from J, leaving 7 bases between them. This chain's CDR3 is CSARREKLFF. As DNA, the CDR3 is TGCAGTGCCCGGAGGGAAAAACTGTTTTTT.

This CDR3 reads CSVVQGTRTNTEAFF. The CDR3 DNA sequence: TGCAGCGTTGTCCAGGGAACGAGGACAAACACTGAAGCTTTCTTT. This chain uses TRBV29-1 with TRBJ1-1; a possible D gene is TRBD1 (5 bases). From germline, CDR1 is SQVTM and CDR2 ANQGSEA. The CDR3 is 15 amino acids. V dropped 4 bases and J dropped 2 bases, with 17 bases sitting between them.